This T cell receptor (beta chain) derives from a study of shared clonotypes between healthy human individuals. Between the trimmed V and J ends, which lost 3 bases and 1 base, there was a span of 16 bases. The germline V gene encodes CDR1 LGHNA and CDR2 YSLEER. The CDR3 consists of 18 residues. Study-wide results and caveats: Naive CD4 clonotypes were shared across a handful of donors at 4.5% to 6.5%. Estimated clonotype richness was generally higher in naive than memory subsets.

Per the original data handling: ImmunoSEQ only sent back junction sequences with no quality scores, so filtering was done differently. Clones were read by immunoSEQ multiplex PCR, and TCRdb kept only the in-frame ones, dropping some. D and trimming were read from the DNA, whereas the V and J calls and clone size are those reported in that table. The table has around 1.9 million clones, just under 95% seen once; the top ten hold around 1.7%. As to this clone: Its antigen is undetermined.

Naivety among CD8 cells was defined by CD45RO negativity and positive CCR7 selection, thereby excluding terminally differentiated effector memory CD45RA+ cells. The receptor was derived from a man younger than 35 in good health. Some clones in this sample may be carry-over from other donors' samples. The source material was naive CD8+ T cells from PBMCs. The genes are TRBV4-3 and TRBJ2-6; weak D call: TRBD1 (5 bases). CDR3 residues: CASSQLTAQRSGANVLTF. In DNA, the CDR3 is TGCGCCAGCAGCCAGCTGACAGCTCAGAGGTCTGGGGCCAACGTCCTGACTTTC.